What follows are 23 T cell receptor beta chains derived from one specimen sequenced in a study of shared clonotypes between healthy human individuals (dated by TCRdb to about 2020). Preparation of the library involved the immunoSEQ multiplex PCR assay. Imported from immuneACCESS, the table was reduced by TCRdb to in-frame sequences with V and J called. These copies leave out some clones; in studies compared against another copy, an unresolved V gene accounts for under half, and the cause of the remainder is not known. Within this sample are some 2.1 million clones, with around 95% of them counted one time only. The leading ten clones occupy under 0.15% of the sample. Input material: naive CD4+ T cells sorted from blood. In light of the paper, this sample's cell subset or site label describes: CD45RA+ positively selected. These TCRs come from a man aged 18 to 30 in good health.

For this clone: The sample has other DNA sequences that encode this CDR3 too. The V call is TRBV6-1, the J call TRBJ1-2; D uncertain. This CDR3 contains 11 residues. The germline CDR1 and CDR2 sequences are MNHNS and SASEGT. V lost 3 bases and J 5 bases, leaving 4 bases between the germline ends. CDR3 residues: CASSEGYGYTF. For the CDR3, the DNA is TGTGCCAGCAGTGAGGGATATGGCTACACCTTC.

The V and J genes are TRBV18 and TRBJ1-5; D gene unclear. CDR1 and CDR2 from the germline V gene are KGHSH and LQKENI. Trimming took 5 bases from V and 3 from J, leaving 11 bases between them. The CDR3 covers 14 residues. The CDR3 here is CASSFSPANQPQHF. In DNA form, the CDR3 reads TGTGCCAGCTCATTTTCTCCAGCCAATCAGCCCCAGCATTTT.

The V and J genes are TRBV7-9 and TRBJ2-1; D ambiguous. The germline gives CDR1 SEHNR, CDR2 FQNEAQ (reference sequence). Trimming took off 1 base at V and 0 bases at J, with 7 bases between the two ends. The CDR3 totals 15 residues. CDR3 bases: TGTGCCAGCAGCTTAGGCTCAAGCTCCTACAATGAGCAGTTCTTC. Amino acids: CASSLGSSSYNEQFF.

The genes are TRBV5-1 and TRBJ1-6; 9 bases are shared with TRBD1. Trimming cost V 2 bases and J 0 bases; bases outside gene matches: 6. Germline assignment: CDR1 SGHRS and CDR2 YFSETQ. The CDR3 has 18 amino acids. CDR3 amino acids: CASSFGQGFSSYNSPLHF. The CDR3 nucleotides read TGCGCCAGCAGCTTCGGACAGGGGTTTAGCTCCTATAATTCACCCCTCCACTTT.

This chain links TRBV6-6 with TRBJ2-7; TRBD1 aligns across 8 bases. CDR3 length: 15 residues. CDR1 is MNHNY and CDR2 is SVGAGI in the germline V gene (reference sequence). Trimming cost V 3 bases and J 5 bases; bases outside gene matches: 9. CDR3 sequence (DNA): TGTGCCAGCAGTTATGTTCGTGGACAGGGAAACGAGCAGTACTTC. Its protein product is CASSYVRGQGNEQYF.

In DNA form, the CDR3 reads TGCGCCAGCAGCCAAGATGAAAGGAATGAGCAGTTCTTC. This translates into CASSQDERNEQFF. The chain links TRBV4-3 to TRBJ2-1; D is unresolved. The CDR3 has 13 residues. Germline CDR1 reads LGHNA; CDR2 reads YSLEER. The ends were cut back, 0 bases at V and 7 bases at J, with 7 bases in the middle.

The J gene is TRBJ1-1, the V gene TRBV30; weak D call: TRBD1 (5 bases). Per the germline V gene, CDR1 is GTSNPN and CDR2 is SVGIG (reference sequence). This CDR3 region has 12 residues. The germline V and J ends were trimmed by 0 bases and 9 bases, with 11 bases remaining between them. This chain's CDR3 is CAWSVNGAKAFF. DNA for the CDR3: TGTGCCTGGAGTGTAAATGGGGCGAAAGCTTTCTTT.

This clone was counted once. The genes are TRBV10-2 and TRBJ2-3; 7 bases match TRBD2. The trim removed 1 base at V and 13 bases at J, leaving 5 bases unmatched. CDR1 and CDR2 from the germline V gene are WSHSY and SAAADI. The CDR3 runs 12 residues. The CDR3 protein is CASSELTSLKYF. The CDR3 nucleotides are TGCGCCAGCAGTGAGTTGACTAGCCTTAAGTATTTT.

Regarding this clone: Germline and junction disagree at one end, which may indicate a read error. The chain joins TRBV7-7 to TRBJ2-7; TRBD1 aligns across 10 bases. Germline values: CDR1 SSHAT, CDR2 FNYEAQ (reference sequence). CDR3 length equals 15 residues. The CDR3 DNA reads as TGTGCTAGCAGCTTAGAGGGGACAGGGGCGCACGAGCAGTACTTC. This translates into CASSLEGTGAHEQYF.

The genes are TRBV5-1 and TRBJ1-1; 9 bases fit TRBD1. The CDR3 has 16 amino acids. The germline V gene encodes CDR1 SGHRS and CDR2 YFSETQ. V shed 3 bases, J shed 4 bases, and the junction held 10 bases outside the gene matches. The CDR3 DNA reads TGCGCCAGCAGCTCACAGCCCACGACAGGGGGCACTGAAGCTTTCTTT. It specifies CASSSQPTTGGTEAFF.

J is TRBJ1-4 and V is TRBV18; D not resolved. Germline CDR1 KGHSH, CDR2 LQKENI. The CDR3 length is 15 residues. Trimming pared 3 bases from V and 0 bases from J, leaving 8 bases between. CDR3 amino acids: CASSPGETTNEKLFF. In DNA, the CDR3 is TGTGCCAGCTCACCCGGGGAGACAACTAATGAAAAACTGTTTTTT. The entire variable domain, with the rest obtained from reference TRBV18 and TRBJ1-4, is as follows: NAGVMQNPRHLVRRRGQEARLRCSPMKGHSHVYWYRQLPEEGLKFMVYLQKENIIDESGMPKERFSAEFPKEGPSILRIQQVVRGDSAAYFCASSPGETTNEKLFFGSGTQLSVL.

The rearrangement uses TRBV11-2 and TRBJ2-2; possibly TRBD1 for D (5 bases). Germline assignment: CDR1 SGHAT and CDR2 FQNNGV. The CDR3 covers 17 residues. V was cut by 5 bases and J by 1 base, with 17 bases left in between. The DNA for the CDR3 is TGTGCCAGCAGCCAAAGACAGTTTCGTGGGAACACCGGGGAGCTGTTTTTT. This gives the protein CASSQRQFRGNTGELFF.

The V gene is TRBV6-5, the J gene TRBJ1-6, with 7 nucleotides matching TRBD1. CDR1 and CDR2 from the germline V gene are MNHEY and SVGAGI. The ends lost 6 bases at V and 7 bases at J; junction bases unmatched: 3. The CDR3 has 13 residues. In DNA form, the CDR3 reads TGTGCCAGCAGGATGGACAGGAATTCACCCCTCCACTTT. Translated, it gives CASRMDRNSPLHF.

V usage is TRBV10-3 and J usage is TRBJ1-3, with D perhaps TRBD1 (6 bases). There are 16 residues in the CDR3. V was clipped by 7 bases and J by 0 bases, with 16 bases between them. Germline V gives CDR1 ENHRY, CDR2 SYGVKD. CDR3 DNA sequence: TGTGCCATCACCCCGACAGGTCCTGCCTCTGGAAACACCATATATTTT. Amino acids: CAITPTGPASGNTIYF.

The V and J genes are TRBV19 and TRBJ2-2; the match to TRBD1 covers 8 bases. From germline, CDR1 is LNHDA and CDR2 SQIVND (reference sequence). With 6 bases clipped from V and 0 bases from J, the junction kept 3 bases outside the gene matches. This CDR3 has 15 residues. The CDR3 sequence: CASSQGATNTGELFF. CDR3 sequence (DNA): TGTGCCAGTAGCCAGGGGGCTACGAACACCGGGGAGCTGTTTTTT.

The chain uses TRBV19 and TRBJ1-2; D may be TRBD1 (5 bases). The length of the CDR3 is 14 residues. With 7 bases removed from V and 7 bases from J, the gap between germline ends came to 19 bases. CDR1 LNHDA and CDR2 SQIVND come from the germline V gene (reference sequence). CDR3 bases: TGTGCCAGTACTCAAGGTGGGGGGAGCGGTGGCTACACCTTC. This encodes CASTQGGGSGGYTF.

V and J are TRBV29-1 and TRBJ2-1, with D maybe TRBD2 (7 bases). Per the germline V gene, CDR1 is SQVTM and CDR2 is ANQGSEA. The length of the CDR3 is 14 residues. The ends were cut back, 5 bases at V and 2 bases at J, with 13 bases in the middle. CDR3 nucleotides: TGCAGCGTTTCGTGGGAGGGGGCCTACAATGAGCAGTTCTTC. Its protein product is CSVSWEGAYNEQFF.

A remark on this clone: Other DNA sequences in the same sample also yield this CDR3. This chain links TRBV9 with TRBJ2-2; D ambiguous. Germline lookup yields CDR1 SGDLS and CDR2 YYNGEE. The CDR3 is made up of 13 amino acids. Trimming pared 3 bases from V and 2 bases from J, leaving 5 bases between. The CDR3 protein is CASSDSNTGELFF. The CDR3, as DNA: TGTGCCAGCAGCGACTCAAACACCGGGGAGCTGTTTTTT.

The rearrangement joins TRBV19 to TRBJ1-1; 7 nucleotides agree with TRBD1. V lost 5 bases and J lost 4; bases outside the gene matches: 7. CDR3 size: 14 residues. CDR1 LNHDA and CDR2 SQIVND come from the germline V gene (reference sequence). The CDR3 protein is CASSQTGWGTEAFF. The CDR3 DNA sequence: TGTGCCAGTAGTCAGACAGGGTGGGGCACTGAAGCTTTCTTT.

Turning to this clone: Being one base from a much bigger clone, this may be a read error. The same CDR3 also results from other DNA sequences found in this sample. CDR3 loop: CASSLAGTGELFF. CDR3 nucleotide sequence: TGTGCCAGCAGCTTAGCCGGCACCGGGGAGCTGTTTTTT. The chain carries TRBV7-9 and TRBJ2-2; D unresolved. Germline V gene data show CDR1 as SEHNR and CDR2 as FQNEAQ (reference sequence). The CDR3 length is 13 residues. V lost 0 bases and J 4 bases, leaving 3 bases between the germline ends. Filled out from reference TRBV7-9 and TRBJ2-2, the complete variable domain reads DTGVSQNPRHKITKRGQNVTFRCDPISEHNRLYWYRQTLGQGPEFLTYFQNEAQLEKSRLLSDRFSAERPKGSFSTLEIQRTEQGDSAMYLCASSLAGTGELFFGEGSRLTVL.

V is TRBV6-6 and J is TRBJ1-4; D unresolved. Trimming shortened V by 5 bases and J by 4 bases, and 2 bases separated the two germline ends. The CDR3 runs 11 residues. Germline V gene data show CDR1 as MNHNY and CDR2 as SVGAGI (reference sequence). This CDR3 is CASSHNEKLFF. The CDR3 nucleotides read TGTGCCAGCAGTCATAATGAAAAACTGTTTTTT.

The chain carries TRBV6-6 and TRBJ1-4, with TRBD1 as a possible D gene (5 bases). The CDR3 extends over 14 amino acids. V gave up 8 bases and J gave up 2 bases, with 12 bases separating them. In germline, CDR1 is MNHNY, CDR2 SVGAGI (reference sequence). The CDR3 sequence is CASRDPGTNEKLFF. CDR3 coding DNA: TGTGCCAGCCGGGACCCAGGGACTAATGAAAAACTGTTTTTT.

The rearrangement joins TRBV27 to TRBJ2-1; a possible D gene is TRBD2 (5 bases). In germline, CDR1 is MNHEY, CDR2 SMNVEV (reference sequence). Trimming removed 5 bases from V and 1 base from J, with 12 bases in between. This CDR3 comprises 15 residues. CDR3 protein: CASSTTRTSYNEQFF. CDR3 nucleotide sequence: TGTGCCAGCAGTACCACTAGGACTTCCTACAATGAGCAGTTCTTC.